This T cell receptor beta chain was identified during a study of shared clonotypes between healthy human individuals. Study-wide context: Serving as donors were two women and a few men, whose ages spanned 18 to 49.

To note about this clone: Its antigen is not identified.

Study-wide results and caveats: Rarefaction revealed incomplete sorted-subset sequencing despite large depth.

CD45RO-negative CD8 cells positively selected for CCR7 made up the naive population, which excluded terminally differentiated effector memory CD45RA+ cells. Data came from immunoSEQ multiplex PCR; TCRdb stores just in-frame clones and leaves some out. The sample shows about 2 million clones, about 95% of them seen only once. Material: naive CD8+ T cells sorted from blood. The sequence derives from a man aged 18 to 30 in good health.

The CDR3 reads CASRAGAQTSEQFF. CDR3 nucleotides: TGTGCCAGCAGGGCCGGGGCCCAAACCAGTGAGCAGTTCTTC. V usage is TRBV6-5 and J usage is TRBJ2-1; D tentatively reads TRBD1 or TRBD2 (5 bases each). The CDR3 length is 14 residues. The germline V gene encodes CDR1 MNHEY and CDR2 SVGAGI. V shed 6 bases and J shed 9 bases, with 18 bases lying between them.